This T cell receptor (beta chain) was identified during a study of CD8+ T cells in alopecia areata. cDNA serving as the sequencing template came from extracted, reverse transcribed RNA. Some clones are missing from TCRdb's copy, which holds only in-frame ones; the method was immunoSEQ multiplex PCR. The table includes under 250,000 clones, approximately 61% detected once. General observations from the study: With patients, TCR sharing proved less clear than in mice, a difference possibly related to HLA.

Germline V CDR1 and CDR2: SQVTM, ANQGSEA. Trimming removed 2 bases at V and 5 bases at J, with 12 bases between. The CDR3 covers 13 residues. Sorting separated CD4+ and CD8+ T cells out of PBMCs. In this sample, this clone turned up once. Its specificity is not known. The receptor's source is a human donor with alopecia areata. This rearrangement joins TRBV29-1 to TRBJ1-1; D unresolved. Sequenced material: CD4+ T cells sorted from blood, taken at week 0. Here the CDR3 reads CSVERQVWTEAFF. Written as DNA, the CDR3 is TGCAGCGTTGAAAGGCAGGTCTGGACTGAAGCTTTCTTT.